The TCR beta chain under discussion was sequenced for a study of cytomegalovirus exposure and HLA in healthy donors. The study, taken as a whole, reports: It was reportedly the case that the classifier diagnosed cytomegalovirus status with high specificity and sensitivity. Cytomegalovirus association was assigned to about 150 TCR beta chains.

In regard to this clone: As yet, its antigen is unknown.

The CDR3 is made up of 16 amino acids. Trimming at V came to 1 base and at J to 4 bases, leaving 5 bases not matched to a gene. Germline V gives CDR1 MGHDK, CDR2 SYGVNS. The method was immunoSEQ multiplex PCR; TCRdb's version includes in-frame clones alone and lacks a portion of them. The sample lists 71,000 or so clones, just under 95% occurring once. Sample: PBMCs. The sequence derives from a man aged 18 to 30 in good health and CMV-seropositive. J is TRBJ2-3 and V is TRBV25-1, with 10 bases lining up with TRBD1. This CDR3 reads CASSESMGQGPDTQYF. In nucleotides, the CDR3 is TGTGCCAGCAGTGAATCGATGGGACAGGGGCCAGATACGCAGTATTTT.